This T cell receptor beta chain emerged from a study of T cells after yellow fever vaccination (dated by TCRdb to between 2019 and 2020). Regarding the complete study: Libraries from fractions with low cell numbers were prepared with the SMART-Seq v4 Ultra Low Input RNA kit. Blood was drawn at multiple timepoints before and after primary and secondary immunization, with bulk PBMC replicates and cell subsets isolated. Two healthy male donors, one aged 18 to 30 and one aged 30 to 40 years, made up the cohort. To follow T-cell clones before and after primary and booster YFV17D yellow fever vaccination, bulk TCR alpha and beta repertoires were sequenced over time.

General conclusions and limits of the study: Computational filtering was required because FACS-sorted repertoires could contain abundant contaminating clonotypes from the bulk population. The secondary T-cell response was weaker than the primary response but faster, peaking on day 5 instead of day 15. After the booster, most clones that had expanded after primary vaccination were detected again (about 95% of CD4 and around nine tenths of CD8), suggesting broad maintenance of memory. Only two donors were included in the study, so the extent to which the findings can be generalized is limited. A small share of clonotypes occurred in both CD4 and CD8 compartments, likely arising from convergent recombination.

About this clonotype itself: The clone's antigen remains unknown. Qualities for individual bases were not recorded, and no much larger clone is one base off.

What the treatment or condition label conveys for this sample: live attenuated yellow fever vaccine strain. At each blood-draw timepoint, two biological replicates of bulk PBMCs were obtained. PBMCs were isolated from peripheral blood using a standard Ficoll-Paque protocol. TriZol was used to extract RNA from bulk PBMCs, from CD4 and CD8 fractions, and from dextramer-positive and dextramer-negative fractions. TCR cDNA was synthesized by 5'RACE template switching, which introduced a universal primer site and unique molecular identifiers. Priming for cDNA synthesis came from both the TCR alpha and TCR beta constant segments. Two PCR steps were used to amplify libraries, with sample barcodes and sequencing adapters being added in the second step. Libraries were sequenced on Illumina HiSeq 2500 (2x100 bp) or NovaSeq (2x150 bp). Per the source publication's procedure: MIGEC handled demultiplexing of reads and collapsing into UMI consensus sequences, while MiXCR performed V(D)J alignment. Vaccine-responding clonotypes were identified with edgeR using replicate PBMC samples, with FDR below 0.01 and a log2 fold change above 5 up to day 15 being required. Each bulk clonotype was labeled CD4 or CD8 based on which sequenced repertoire, CD4 or CD8, contained the clonotype at higher abundance. TCRdb redid the processing of the public reads, applying fastp at Q25 and MiXCR, and retained in-frame beta chains. Records with the same CDR3 protein are collapsed into one entry carrying the most frequent genes and DNA. TCRdb, rather than the study authors, made the V and J calls. The sample table shows 300,000 to 400,000 distinct CDR3 sequences, and around 8.1% are seen once. The ten largest clones capture 15% to 20% of the sample.

This TCR was sampled from a man between 18 and 29 years old who received the YFV17D yellow fever vaccine. Sequences were derived from PBMCs, sampled more than 35 days after the first yellow fever vaccination.

In nucleotides, the sequence is TGTGCCAGTTGCATCGGGGGGGCCCTTTACAATGAGCAGTTCTTC. The encoded protein is CASCIGGALYNEQFF. The rearranged segments are TRBV6-2 or TRBV6-3 and TRBJ2-1, and 8 junctional nucleotides match TRBD2. From the germline V gene, CDR1 is MNHEY and CDR2 is SVGEGT. Trimming accounts for 9 bases at V and 4 bases at J, while the number of junction bases matched to no gene is 11. The CDR3 numbers 15 residues from cysteine through phenylalanine. The read is trimmed to its CDR3 DNA, 45 bases read in frame from base 1.